The 18 T cell receptor beta chains below all came from one sample that was sequenced in a study of cytomegalovirus exposure and HLA in healthy donors. The PCR had 60 Vbeta and 13 Jbeta primers. Using immunoSEQ multiplex PCR, the repertoire was profiled, and TCRdb retains in-frame clones only, with some absent. The repertoire holds about 190,000 clones, about nine tenths seen once, with less than 1.3% in the top ten. Sample: PBMCs. The origin of the receptors is a boy between 2 and 10 years old in good health and CMV-seronegative.

This chain connects TRBV19 to TRBJ2-7, with D unresolved. CDR3 length: 13 amino acids. V gave up 3 bases and J gave up 3 bases, with 9 bases separating them. Germline loops: CDR1 LNHDA, CDR2 SQIVND (reference sequence). CDR3 DNA sequence: TGTGCCAGTAGTATGGGCACCATCTACGAGCAGTACTTC. Translating it yields CASSMGTIYEQYF. The whole variable domain, remainder taken from reference TRBV19 and TRBJ2-7, is DGGITQSPKYLFRKEGQNVTLSCEQNLNHDAMYWYRQDPGQGLRLIYYSQIVNDFQKGDIAEGYSVSREKKESFPLTVTSAQKNPTAFYLCASSMGTIYEQYFGPGTRLTVT.

This clone showed up just a few times. The CDR3 is CASSFWGRDRVYGYTF. The CDR3 DNA is TGTGCCAGCAGTTTTTGGGGAAGGGACAGGGTCTATGGCTACACCTTC. This sequence joins TRBV28 and TRBJ1-2, with 9 bases that match TRBD1. Trimming took 3 bases from V and 4 from J; bases not matched to a gene: 9. Per germline, CDR1 MDHEN and CDR2 SYDVKM. The CDR3 has 16 residues.

V usage is TRBV6-1 and J usage is TRBJ2-1; D remains unclear. V was shortened by 8 bases and J by 8 bases, with 10 bases between the two germline ends. Germline V lookup: CDR1 MNHNS, CDR2 SASEGT. CDR3 length equals 11 residues. The CDR3 DNA reads as TGTGCCAGCCGGTTCCCGGATGAGCAGTTCTTC. This gives the protein CASRFPDEQFF.

J is TRBJ2-2 and V is TRBV19; TRBD1 might be the D (5 bases). Trimming stripped 8 bases from V and 1 base from J, with 11 bases between. Germline CDR1 is LNHDA and CDR2 is SQIVND (reference sequence). The length of the CDR3 is 14 residues. CDR3 in DNA: TGTGCCAGTCAAACCGACAGGAACACCGGGGAGCTGTTTTTT. Protein sequence: CASQTDRNTGELFF. The variable domain in full, completed from reference TRBV19 and TRBJ2-2, reads DGGITQSPKYLFRKEGQNVTLSCEQNLNHDAMYWYRQDPGQGLRLIYYSQIVNDFQKGDIAEGYSVSREKKESFPLTVTSAQKNPTAFYLCASQTDRNTGELFFGEGSRLTVL.

The chain combines TRBV12-1 with TRBJ1-5. TRBV12-1 is listed as a pseudogene. This CDR3 has 17 residues. The CDR3 spells CASSFAPRCDSNQPQHF. CDR3 bases: TGTGCCAGCAGCTTTGCACCGCGGTGTGATAGCAATCAGCCCCAGCATTTT.

This rearrangement joins TRBV5-6 to TRBJ2-5; 8 nucleotides match TRBD1. CDR1 and CDR2 from the germline V gene are SGHDT and YYEEEE. The J segment lost 5 bases and the V segment lost 4 bases, leaving 4 bases of the junction unmatched. This CDR3 contains 13 residues. The CDR3 region is CASSKTGVETQYF. CDR3 coding DNA: TGTGCCAGCAGCAAGACAGGGGTGGAGACCCAGTACTTC.

In its sample, this clone was seen once. This rearrangement joins TRBV7-9 to TRBJ2-7; 9 nucleotides match TRBD1. With 5 bases clipped from V and 5 bases from J, the junction kept 16 bases outside the gene matches. Germline V gene lookup returns CDR1 SEHNR and CDR2 FQNEAQ (reference sequence). The CDR3 covers 17 residues. The CDR3 spells CASSPAPWGQGLNEQYF. CDR3 nucleotide sequence: TGTGCCAGCAGCCCAGCCCCCTGGGGACAGGGACTCAACGAGCAGTACTTC.

This clone was detected only a few times. The chain combines TRBV2 with TRBJ1-5; 7 positions match TRBD1. V was pared by 2 bases and J by 4 bases, with 2 bases of the junction left unmatched. Looked up from germline, CDR1 is SNHLY and CDR2 is FYNNEI. This CDR3 region has 14 residues. For the CDR3, the DNA is TGTGCCAGCAGTGAATCAGGGGGTAATCAGCCCCAGCATTTT. As protein: CASSESGGNQPQHF.

The V call is TRBV5-1, the J call TRBJ2-2, with unresolved D. The V end lost 4 bases, the J end lost 2 bases, and 9 bases lay between the germline ends. Germline loops: CDR1 SGHRS, CDR2 YFSETQ. The CDR3 has 14 residues. As DNA, the CDR3 is TGCGCCAGCAGCCCCGGGTCCAACACCGGGGAGCTGTTTTTT. This codes for CASSPGSNTGELFF.

The J gene is TRBJ1-1, the V gene TRBV5-8; a weak D match, TRBD1 (6 bases). Trimming left V 0 bases short and J 3 bases short, with 21 bases between. This CDR3 spans 18 amino acids. CDR1 and CDR2 (germline): SGHTS, YDEGEE. CDR3 protein: CASSLVPQGGSAHTEAFF. The DNA of the CDR3 is TGTGCCAGCAGCTTGGTGCCACAGGGAGGGAGCGCGCACACTGAAGCTTTCTTT.

V usage is TRBV7-9 and J usage is TRBJ1-2; D is perhaps TRBD1 (6 bases). The length of the CDR3 is 16 residues. Germline V gene lookup returns CDR1 SEHNR and CDR2 FQNEAQ (reference sequence). V gave up 4 bases and J gave up 6 bases, with 21 bases separating them. CDR3: CASSSTGGGRKDGYTF. CDR3 sequence (DNA): TGTGCCAGCAGCTCGACTGGGGGGGGCCGTAAAGATGGCTACACCTTC.

The chain combines TRBV9 with TRBJ2-5; 9 bases are a match to TRBD2. The better agreement between TRBJ2-7 and the DNA end casts doubt on the J call. CDR1 is SGDLS, CDR2 YYNGEE, per germline. The CDR3 extends over 15 amino acids. The DNA for the CDR3 is TGTGCCAGCAGCCCGGGAGGCGGGAGGGCCTACGAGCAGTACTTC. Translation: CASSPGGGRAYEQYF.

This chain connects TRBV19 to TRBJ2-4; 8 bases align to TRBD2. The CDR3 totals 15 residues. The germline CDR1 and CDR2 sequences are LNHDA and SQIVND (reference sequence). J lost 6 bases, V lost 0 bases, and 4 bases had no gene match. The CDR3 loop is CASSIDRGGANIQYF. The CDR3 DNA reads as TGTGCCAGTAGTATAGACCGGGGGGGCGCAAACATTCAGTACTTC. Combining the CDR3 with reference TRBV19 and TRBJ2-4 gives the whole variable domain DGGITQSPKYLFRKEGQNVTLSCEQNLNHDAMYWYRQDPGQGLRLIYYSQIVNDFQKGDIAEGYSVSREKKESFPLTVTSAQKNPTAFYLCASSIDRGGANIQYFGAGTRLSVL.

The chain uses TRBV10-1 and TRBJ2-3; weak D call: TRBD2 (7 bases). Trimming removed 6 bases from V and 5 bases from J, with 18 bases in between. This CDR3 spans 15 amino acids. Germline V CDR1 and CDR2: WNHNN, SYGVQD (reference sequence). The CDR3 sequence is CASSRVGGVKDTQYF. The CDR3 DNA follows: TGCGCCAGCAGCCGGGTAGGGGGGGTCAAAGATACGCAGTATTTT.

This rearrangement joins TRBV6-5 to TRBJ1-1; 7 nucleotides match TRBD1. The CDR3 has 16 amino acids. CDR1 and CDR2 from the germline V gene are MNHEY and SVGAGI. Unmatched junction bases numbered 7, after V lost 2 bases and J lost 1 base. CDR3 region: CASSYVFRTGNTEAFF. The CDR3, as DNA: TGTGCCAGCAGTTACGTCTTCAGGACAGGGAACACTGAAGCTTTCTTT.

The rearrangement joins TRBV28 to TRBJ2-2, with D perhaps matching TRBD1 (5 bases). The V end was cut by 5 bases, the J end by 1 base, with 17 bases between. Looked up from germline, CDR1 is MDHEN and CDR2 is SYDVKM. The CDR3 covers 17 residues. The CDR3 coding sequence is TGTGCCAGCAGTATGATCAGGGCTAAGGGGAACACCGGGGAGCTGTTTTTT. Its protein product is CASSMIRAKGNTGELFF.

As regards this clone: Germline and junction disagree at one end, which may indicate a read error. The chain is built from TRBV7-9 and TRBJ1-4; D perhaps matches TRBD1 (5 bases). Germline CDR1 reads SEHNR; CDR2 reads FQNEAQ (reference sequence). This CDR3 comprises 13 residues. The CDR3 is CSSRSGVYEKLFF. CDR3 nucleotides: TGTTCCAGCAGATCGGGGGTTTATGAAAAACTGTTTTTT.

This clone was detected only once. CDR3 protein: CASSLARRADQPQHF. In nucleotides, the CDR3 is TGTGCCAGCAGCTTAGCGAGGAGAGCTGATCAGCCCCAGCATTTT. The chain recombines TRBV7-2 with TRBJ1-5, with D hard to call. CDR1 is SGHTA, CDR2 FQGNSA, per germline. The CDR3 contains 15 residues. V was shortened by 0 bases and J by 5 bases, with 11 bases between the two germline ends.